Listed below are T cell receptor beta chains from one sample, sequenced in a study of T-cell reconstitution after alpha-beta-depleted transplantation in children. TCRdb re-derived calls from the PCR reads in MiXCR, one entry per CDR3 protein. The sample has about 490,000 distinct CDR3 sequences, about 10% seen once. Sample: PBMCs, taken before TCRalphabeta/CD19-depleted stem cell transplant. The receptors stem from a child aged 2 to 10 with inherited bone marrow failure, due to receive a stem cell transplant. Each CDR3 is given with its conserved first and last residue. The order of the fields is D gene, J gene, clone size, V gene, CDR3 protein, CDR3 DNA. D genes are given only for firm matches. Size is stated for part of the rows, as once, few or many counts, or as a class when the clone is expanded.

D: .; J: TRBJ2-7; size: many; V: TRBV12-3/TRBV12-4; CDR3: CASSFFDSYEQYF; DNA: TGTGCCAGCAGTTTTTTTGACAGCTACGAGCAGTACTTC
D: .; J: TRBJ1-4; size: few; V: TRBV6-1; CDR3: CASKTRDRRGINEKLFF; DNA: TGTGCCAGCAAGACGAGGGACCGCAGAGGGATTAATGAAAAACTGTTTTTT
D: TRBD2; J: TRBJ2-1; size: many; V: TRBV24-1; CDR3: CATSSQRGYNEQFF; DNA: TGTGCCACCAGTTCCCAGCGGGGTTACAATGAGCAGTTCTTC
D: TRBD1; J: TRBJ1-4; size: many; V: TRBV27; CDR3: CASSLVGTANEKLFF; DNA: TGTGCCAGCAGTTTGGTGGGGACAGCGAATGAAAAACTGTTTTTT
D: TRBD1; J: TRBJ2-7; size: few; V: TRBV6-5; CDR3: CASSYRQGFHEQYF; DNA: TGTGCCAGCAGTTACCGACAGGGGTTCCACGAGCAGTACTTC
D: TRBD2; J: TRBJ2-2; size: .; V: TRBV28; CDR3: CASSLRSGRGTGELFF; DNA: TGTGCCAGCAGTTTACGTAGCGGGAGGGGAACCGGGGAGCTGTTTTTT
D: TRBD1; J: TRBJ2-7; size: many; V: TRBV12-3/TRBV12-4; CDR3: CASSHGTEYEQYF; DNA: TGTGCCAGCAGCCACGGGACAGAGTACGAGCAGTACTTC
D: .; J: TRBJ2-1; size: many; V: TRBV20-1; CDR3: CSARPPGSGNEQFF; DNA: TGCAGTGCTAGGCCCCCCGGGAGCGGCAATGAGCAGTTCTTC
D: TRBD1; J: TRBJ2-6; size: many; V: TRBV6-2/TRBV6-3; CDR3: CASGQVSGANVLTF; DNA: TGTGCCAGCGGACAGGTCTCTGGGGCCAACGTCCTGACTTTC
D: TRBD1; J: TRBJ1-2; size: many; V: TRBV28; CDR3: CASSRGQGWYGYTF; DNA: TGTGCCAGCAGTCGGGGACAGGGTTGGTATGGCTACACCTTC
D: .; J: TRBJ1-6; size: many; V: TRBV27; CDR3: CASRALPNSPLHF; DNA: TGTGCCAGCAGGGCTCTCCCTAATTCACCCCTCCACTTT
D: TRBD2; J: TRBJ2-3; size: few; V: TRBV10-2; CDR3: CASSTLADGFKDTQYF; DNA: TGCGCCAGCAGCACTCTAGCGGATGGGTTCAAAGATACGCAGTATTTT
D: .; J: TRBJ1-2; size: many; V: TRBV27; CDR3: CASSLLPMNPAGYTF; DNA: TGTGCCAGCAGTTTATTACCCATGAATCCTGCTGGCTACACCTTC
D: TRBD1; J: TRBJ2-1; size: many; V: TRBV24-1; CDR3: CATSDPGTGDNEQFF; DNA: TGTGCCACCAGTGACCCCGGGACAGGGGACAATGAGCAGTTCTTC
D: .; J: TRBJ1-1; size: many; V: TRBV27; CDR3: CASSPNPRRTEAFF; DNA: TGTGCCAGCAGTCCCAACCCCAGGCGGACTGAAGCTTTCTTT
D: TRBD1; J: TRBJ2-5; size: few; V: TRBV5-1; CDR3: CASSLDRGVQETQYF; DNA: TGCGCCAGCAGCCTGGACAGGGGGGTGCAAGAGACCCAGTACTTC
D: .; J: TRBJ2-1; size: .; V: TRBV5-5; CDR3: CASSPPDPLRYNEQFF; DNA: TGTGCCAGCAGCCCCCCGGACCCATTGCGATACAATGAGCAGTTCTTC
D: .; J: TRBJ1-1; size: few; V: TRBV20-1; CDR3: CSARDRSPDTEAFF; DNA: TGCAGTGCTAGAGACCGGTCCCCAGACACTGAAGCTTTCTTT
D: .; J: TRBJ2-1; size: .; V: TRBV12-3/TRBV12-4; CDR3: CASTLGWSYNEPFF; DNA: TGTGCCAGCACCTTGGGGTGGTCCTACAATGAGCCGTTCTTC
D: TRBD2; J: TRBJ2-7; size: many; V: TRBV29-1; CDR3: CSVASGTTVEQYF; DNA: TGCAGCGTTGCTTCCGGGACTACAGTCGAGCAGTACTTC
D: .; J: TRBJ2-3; size: many; V: TRBV7-2; CDR3: CASSLQIRDTQYF; DNA: TGTGCCAGCAGCCTGCAAATCAGGGATACGCAGTATTTT
D: .; J: TRBJ1-3; size: many; V: TRBV4-3; CDR3: CASSLQGSGNTIYF; DNA: TGCGCCAGCAGCCTACAGGGCTCTGGAAACACCATATATTTT
D: TRBD2; J: TRBJ2-1; size: many; V: TRBV10-3; CDR3: CAISSLAGGLSSYNEQFF; DNA: TGTGCCATCAGTAGCCTAGCGGGAGGGCTAAGCTCCTACAATGAGCAGTTCTTC
D: TRBD1; J: TRBJ2-5; size: many; V: TRBV5-5; CDR3: CASRPAPQGAGETQYF; DNA: TGTGCCAGCAGACCCGCACCACAGGGGGCTGGGGAGACCCAGTACTTC
D: .; J: TRBJ2-7; size: many; V: TRBV5-6; CDR3: CASSLALVSEQYF; DNA: TGTGCCAGCAGCTTGGCGCTAGTGAGCGAGCAGTACTTC
D: TRBD1; J: TRBJ2-5; size: many; V: TRBV5-1; CDR3: CASSQQGAGETQYF; DNA: TGCGCCAGCAGCCAACAGGGGGCCGGAGAGACCCAGTACTTC
D: .; J: TRBJ2-2; size: many; V: TRBV12-3/TRBV12-4; CDR3: CASSLVGTGSVGTGELFF; DNA: TGTGCCAGCAGTTTGGTGGGAACCGGGTCAGTGGGTACCGGGGAGCTGTTTTTT
D: .; J: TRBJ1-6; size: many; V: TRBV10-3; CDR3: CAHRGSSYNSPLHF; DNA: TGTGCCCATAGGGGAAGCTCCTATAATTCACCCCTCCACTTT
D: .; J: TRBJ2-5; size: many; V: TRBV12-3/TRBV12-4; CDR3: CASSLGLRAQETQYF; DNA: TGTGCCAGCAGTTTAGGCCTTCGGGCTCAAGAGACCCAGTACTTC
D: .; J: TRBJ2-2; size: .; V: TRBV7-2; CDR3: CASSSSWAENTGELFF; DNA: TGTGCCAGCAGCTCCTCCTGGGCGGAGAACACCGGGGAGCTGTTTTTT